Below are 30 T cell receptor beta chains sequenced from a single sample in a study of memory CD4+ T cells and cytomegalovirus serostatus. The sort gate was single viable CD3+CD4+CD8-CD45RO+ cells for memory CD4+ T cells. Measured with immunoSEQ multiplex PCR; TCRdb has only the in-frame clones, and not every one. The sample holds over 25,000 clones, 75% to 80% seen once. Sequenced: memory CD4+ T cells from blood. The source is an adult in good health and CMV-seronegative.

The DNA for the CDR3 is TGTGCCAGCAGCACTCGGACAGGACCTACCGGGGAGCTGTTTTTT. Amino acids: CASSTRTGPTGELFF. The rearrangement links TRBV11-3 to TRBJ2-2, with TRBD1 identical over 7 bases. J was trimmed by 5 bases and V by 5 bases; bases with no gene match: 8. CDR3 length: 15 residues. Germline V gene lookup returns CDR1 SGHNT and CDR2 YENEEA.

The rearrangement joins TRBV6-1 to TRBJ1-5, with a weak D call TRBD1 (5 bases). In germline, CDR1 is MNHNS, CDR2 SASEGT. Trimming stripped 7 bases from V and 6 bases from J, with 13 bases between. The CDR3 totals 13 residues. The CDR3 DNA reads as TGTGCCAGCACTTGGGGGGAACGTCAGCCCCAGCATTTT. Amino acids: CASTWGERQPQHF.

The chain employs TRBV4-1 and TRBJ2-1; tentatively, D is TRBD2 (7 bases). Germline V gene lookup returns CDR1 MGHRA and CDR2 YSYEKL. There are 16 residues in the CDR3. Trimming cost V 0 bases and J 7 bases, with 16 bases left between them. The CDR3 coding sequence is TGCGCCAGCAGCCAAGAAAGGGGGAGGGCCGGGAATGAGCAGTTCTTC. Its translation is CASSQERGRAGNEQFF.

The V and J genes are TRBV14 and TRBJ1-2; a possible D gene is TRBD1 (6 bases). The ends were cut back, 1 base at V and 5 bases at J, with 8 bases in the middle. CDR3 length equals 13 residues. Per the germline V gene, CDR1 is SGHDN and CDR2 is FVKESK. In nucleotides, the CDR3 is TGTGCCAGCAGCCAAGGACAGGTGTATGGCTACACCTTC. It is translated as CASSQGQVYGYTF.

The chain couples TRBV5-8 to TRBJ2-1, with 11 bases identical to TRBD2. Germline V gene sequence: CDR1 SGHTS, CDR2 YDEGEE. The CDR3 totals 14 residues. V dropped 1 base and J dropped 12; count of bases not matched to a gene: 6. CDR3 sequence reads: CASSLLLAGAGQFF. DNA of the CDR3: TGTGCCAGCAGCTTGCTACTAGCGGGGGCAGGGCAGTTCTTC.

This clone was counted between two and nine times. The CDR3 region is CASSLRGDGELFF. CDR3 in DNA: TGTGCCAGCAGCTTAAGGGGCGACGGGGAGCTGTTTTTT. This sequence joins TRBV11-3 and TRBJ2-2; TRBD1 might be the D (5 bases). Germline loops: CDR1 SGHNT, CDR2 YENEEA. V shed 2 bases and J shed 7 bases, with 8 bases lying between them. The CDR3 spans 13 residues.

This chain uses TRBV5-5 with TRBJ1-2; D is possibly TRBD1 (5 bases). The germline gives CDR1 SGHKS, CDR2 YYEKEE (reference sequence). Trimming pared 0 bases from V and 7 bases from J, leaving 16 bases between. The CDR3 loop spans 15 amino acids. CDR3 loop: CASSLAGIGGVGYTF. DNA of the CDR3: TGTGCCAGCAGCTTGGCCGGTATCGGAGGGGTTGGCTACACCTTC.

The CDR3 sequence: CASSPDGAGANVLTF. CDR3 DNA: TGTGCCAGTAGTCCAGATGGGGCTGGGGCCAACGTCCTGACTTTC. The rearrangement links TRBV19 to TRBJ2-6, with D uncertain. V lost 5 bases, J lost 2 bases, and 10 bases lay in between. The CDR3 spans 15 residues. Per the germline V gene, CDR1 is LNHDA and CDR2 is SQIVND (reference sequence).

This clone has more than one count but fewer than ten. The chain joins TRBV5-4 to TRBJ1-5, with D uncertain. This CDR3 is built from 14 residues. Germline CDR1 is SGHNT and CDR2 is YYREEE (reference sequence). V gave up 0 bases and J gave up 2 bases, with 6 bases separating them. The CDR3 coding sequence is TGTGCCAGCAGCTTGGGCGAGGGCAATCAGCCCCAGCATTTT. Protein product: CASSLGEGNQPQHF.

A single count supports this clone. The rearrangement joins TRBV7-2 to TRBJ2-2, with TRBD2 matching 7 bases. J gave up 7 bases and V 3 bases, and 5 bases lay outside the gene matches. The CDR3 runs to 14 residues. Germline V gene lookup returns CDR1 SGHTA and CDR2 FQGNSA. CDR3 region: CASSFYREDGELFF. CDR3 in DNA: TGTGCCAGCAGCTTTTACCGGGAGGACGGGGAGCTGTTTTTT.

This clone was recorded a few times. The chain carries TRBV7-2 and TRBJ2-2, with 8 bases aligning to TRBD2. The germline V gene encodes CDR1 SGHTA and CDR2 FQGNSA. The CDR3 runs 14 residues. Trimming at V came to 4 bases and at J to 5 bases, leaving 3 bases not matched to a gene. Written as DNA, the CDR3 is TGTGCCAGCAGCTACGGGGGGGGTACCGGGGAGCTGTTTTTT. It translates to CASSYGGGTGELFF.

This clone was picked up a small number of times. V is TRBV6-5 and J is TRBJ1-1; unclear D gene. V was shortened by 2 bases and J by 2 bases, with 6 bases between the two germline ends. Looked up from germline, CDR1 is MNHEY and CDR2 is SVGAGI. The CDR3 consists of 13 residues. CDR3 loop: CASSYTANTEAFF. CDR3 nucleotides: TGTGCCAGCAGTTACACAGCCAACACTGAAGCTTTCTTT.

This clone was counted once. The gene calls are TRBV29-1 and TRBJ1-2; no definite D call. Germline CDR1 reads SQVTM; CDR2 reads ANQGSEA. V lost 4 bases and J lost 7, with 13 bases in between. This CDR3 region has 12 residues. In DNA, the CDR3 is TGCAGCGTTGGCCCTTTGGATAGTGGCTACACCTTC. Its protein product is CSVGPLDSGYTF.

This clone occurred once. The V call is TRBV19, the J call TRBJ1-1, with D unresolved. The length of the CDR3 is 14 residues. The V end lost 5 bases, the J end lost 6 bases, and 16 bases lay between the germline ends. Germline V CDR1 and CDR2: LNHDA, SQIVND (reference sequence). The CDR3 here is CASSPPVRFAEAFF. The CDR3, as DNA: TGTGCCAGTAGTCCCCCCGTGAGATTTGCTGAAGCTTTCTTT.

The chain is built from TRBV19 and TRBJ1-4, with a possible D match to TRBD1 (5 bases). Trimming removed 9 bases from V and 2 bases from J, with 19 bases in between. This CDR3 is built from 16 residues. Germline CDR1 reads LNHDA; CDR2 reads SQIVND (reference sequence). The DNA for the CDR3 is TGTGCCAGCTCTTCCGGGGGGGTCGGTACTAATGAAAAACTGTTTTTT. This codes for CASSSGGVGTNEKLFF.

This clone was seen a single time. This rearrangement joins TRBV7-2 to TRBJ1-2; D is ambiguous. Germline loops: CDR1 SGHTA, CDR2 FQGNSA. Between the trimmed V and J ends, which lost 1 base and 2 bases, there was a span of 14 bases. This CDR3 contains 16 residues. The CDR3 DNA follows: TGTGCCAGCAGCTTAGAAGGGAGAGGGCTAAACTATGGCTACACCTTC. It translates to CASSLEGRGLNYGYTF.

The J gene is TRBJ1-2, the V gene TRBV7-2; 7 bases fit TRBD1. V trimming: 6 bases; J trimming: 2 bases; junction bases outside the gene matches: 12. The CDR3 covers 16 residues. The germline V gene encodes CDR1 SGHTA and CDR2 FQGNSA. The CDR3: CASSSRQGQPNYGYTF. The CDR3 DNA reads TGTGCCAGCAGTTCTAGACAGGGACAACCAAACTATGGCTACACCTTC.

The CDR3 spells CSVEDPNQGETQYF. The CDR3 nucleotides read TGCAGCGTTGAAGACCCAAACCAGGGAGAGACCCAGTACTTC. The J gene is TRBJ2-5, the V gene TRBV29-1, with a possible D match to TRBD1 (5 bases). Germline CDR1 and CDR2: SQVTM and ANQGSEA. Between the trimmed V and J ends, which lost 0 bases and 4 bases, there was a span of 12 bases. This CDR3 is built from 14 residues.

The genes are TRBV14 and TRBJ1-2, with TRBD1 as a possible D gene (6 bases). The germline V gene has CDR1 SGHDN and CDR2 FVKESK. This CDR3 spans 14 amino acids. V was clipped by 1 base and J by 7 bases, with 13 bases between them. The CDR3 loop is CASSQVPGAGGYTF. The CDR3 nucleotides are TGTGCCAGCAGCCAAGTACCAGGGGCGGGTGGCTACACCTTC.

The chain recombines TRBV5-1 with TRBJ2-3; D is unresolved. The CDR3 totals 13 residues. In germline, CDR1 is SGHRS, CDR2 YFSETQ. The V gene lost 3 bases and the J gene lost 6 bases, with 11 bases spanning the gap. This CDR3 is CASSSPNTDTQYF. Here the CDR3 DNA reads TGCGCCAGCAGCTCCCCAAACACGGATACGCAGTATTTT.

V gene TRBV7-2 combines with J gene TRBJ2-3, with 11 bases identical to TRBD2. This CDR3 region has 16 residues. Unmatched junction bases numbered 3, after V lost 2 bases and J lost 2 bases. Germline values: CDR1 SGHTA, CDR2 FQGNSA. CDR3 amino acids: CASSLRLAGSTDTQYF. DNA of the CDR3: TGTGCCAGCAGCTTAAGACTAGCGGGGTCCACAGATACGCAGTATTTT.

The chain links TRBV28 to TRBJ2-3; D tentatively reads TRBD1 or TRBD2 (7 bases each). This CDR3 region has 19 residues. V shed 2 bases and J shed 0 bases, with 21 bases lying between them. Germline V gene data show CDR1 as MDHEN and CDR2 as SYDVKM. CDR3 in amino acids: CASSLVQGKRDFSTDTQYF. CDR3 DNA sequence: TGTGCCAGCAGTTTAGTACAGGGGAAGCGGGATTTCAGCACAGATACGCAGTATTTT.

The V gene is TRBV6-1, the J gene TRBJ1-4, with unresolved D. The CDR3 runs 16 residues. The V and J ends lost 2 bases and 0 bases respectively, with 10 bases between them. Germline CDR1 reads MNHNS; CDR2 reads SASEGT. CDR3 sequence: CASSELSRSTNEKLFF. The CDR3 coding sequence is TGTGCCAGCAGTGAATTGTCCCGGTCAACTAATGAAAAACTGTTTTTT.

The J gene is TRBJ1-1, the V gene TRBV5-6, with D uncertain. This CDR3 spans 15 amino acids. V lost 2 bases and J 2 bases, leaving 13 bases between the germline ends. Germline V gene data show CDR1 as SGHDT and CDR2 as YYEEEE. The CDR3: CASSFLEARNTEAFF. In DNA form, the CDR3 reads TGTGCCAGCAGCTTTTTAGAGGCCAGAAACACTGAAGCTTTCTTT.

The V and J genes are TRBV30 and TRBJ1-1, with D hard to call. V was shortened by 3 bases and J by 6 bases, with 17 bases between the two germline ends. Germline lookup yields CDR1 GTSNPN and CDR2 SVGIG (reference sequence). This CDR3 spans 14 amino acids. This chain's CDR3 is CAWRLGPGSPEAFF. CDR3 sequence (DNA): TGTGCCTGGAGGTTAGGACCGGGGTCGCCTGAAGCTTTCTTT.

The chain is built from TRBV5-4 and TRBJ2-7, with a weak D call TRBD2 (6 bases). The CDR3 covers 14 residues. The V end lost 0 bases, the J end lost 2 bases, and 9 bases lay between the germline ends. Germline V gene data show CDR1 as SGHNT and CDR2 as YYREEE (reference sequence). CDR3 DNA sequence: TGTGCCAGCAGCTTGGGTGGGGGGACCTACGAGCAGTACTTC. This translates into CASSLGGGTYEQYF.

The rearrangement joins TRBV5-4 to TRBJ1-1; D may be TRBD1 (6 bases). Germline loops: CDR1 SGHNT, CDR2 YYREEE (reference sequence). The CDR3 runs to 16 residues. With 5 bases removed from V and 0 bases from J, the gap between germline ends came to 17 bases. The CDR3 region is CASSPGQRVLNTEAFF. CDR3 sequence (DNA): TGTGCCAGCAGTCCGGGACAACGGGTTTTGAACACTGAAGCTTTCTTT.

The chain joins TRBV10-3 to TRBJ1-5; maybe TRBD1 (5 bases). The CDR3 runs to 14 residues. Germline V lookup: CDR1 ENHRY, CDR2 SYGVKD. The V gene lost 6 bases and the J gene lost 1 base, with 10 bases spanning the gap. The CDR3: CAISRDGSNQPQHF. In DNA form, the CDR3 reads TGTGCCATCAGCCGGGACGGGAGCAATCAGCCCCAGCATTTT.

This rearrangement joins TRBV7-3 to TRBJ1-2; 10 nucleotides match TRBD1. After removal of 0 bases from V and 8 bases from J, the junction contained 12 bases not matched to a gene. This CDR3 contains 17 residues. Per the germline V gene, CDR1 is SGHTA and CDR2 is FQGTGA. CDR3 in amino acids: CASSLTEVTGQGWGYTF. The CDR3 nucleotides are TGTGCCAGCAGCTTAACGGAGGTAACGGGACAGGGGTGGGGCTACACCTTC. Full variable domain (remainder filled in from reference TRBV7-3 and TRBJ1-2): GAGVSQTPSNKVTEKGKYVELRCDPISGHTALYWYRQSLGQGPEFLIYFQGTGAADDSGLPNDRFFAVRPEGSVSTLKIQRTERGDSAVYLCASSLTEVTGQGWGYTFGSGTRLTVV.

Notes on this clone: The germline gene is not matched at one end of the junction; a read error may be the cause. This sequence joins TRBV7-7 and TRBJ2-3; D remains unclear. The CDR3 extends over 13 amino acids. Germline V CDR1 and CDR2: SSHAT, FNYEAQ (reference sequence). The CDR3 sequence is CASSLGVSDTQYF. CDR3 nucleotides: TGTGCTAGCAGCTTAGGAGTATCAGATACGCAGTATTTT.